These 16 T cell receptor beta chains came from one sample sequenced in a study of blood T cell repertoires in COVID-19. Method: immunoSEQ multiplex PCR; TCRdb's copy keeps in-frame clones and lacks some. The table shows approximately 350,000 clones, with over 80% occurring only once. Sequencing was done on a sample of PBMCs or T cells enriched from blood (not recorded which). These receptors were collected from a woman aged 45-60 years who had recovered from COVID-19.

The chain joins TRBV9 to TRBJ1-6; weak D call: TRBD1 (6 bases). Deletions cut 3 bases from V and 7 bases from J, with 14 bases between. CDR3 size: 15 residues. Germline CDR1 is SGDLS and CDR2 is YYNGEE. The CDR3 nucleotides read TGTGCCAGCAGCGCAACAGGGTGGGGCAATTCACCCCTCCACTTT. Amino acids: CASSATGWGNSPLHF.

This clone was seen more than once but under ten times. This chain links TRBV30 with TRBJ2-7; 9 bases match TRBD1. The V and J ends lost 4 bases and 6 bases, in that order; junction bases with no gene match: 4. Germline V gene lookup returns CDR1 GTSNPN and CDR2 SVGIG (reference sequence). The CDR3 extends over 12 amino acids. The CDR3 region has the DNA TGTGCCTGGAACAGACAGGGGGGCGAGCAGTACTTC. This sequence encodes CAWNRQGGEQYF.

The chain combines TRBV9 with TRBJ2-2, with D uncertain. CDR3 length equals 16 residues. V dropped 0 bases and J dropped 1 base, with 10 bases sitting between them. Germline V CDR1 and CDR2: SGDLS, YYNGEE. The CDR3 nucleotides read TGTGCCAGCAGCGTAGTTTCGGGTCGGAACACCGGGGAGCTGTTTTTT. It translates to CASSVVSGRNTGELFF.

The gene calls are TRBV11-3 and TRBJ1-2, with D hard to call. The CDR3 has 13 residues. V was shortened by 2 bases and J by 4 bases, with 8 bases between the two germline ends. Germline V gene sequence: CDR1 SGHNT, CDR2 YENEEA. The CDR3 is CASSLPEGYGYTF. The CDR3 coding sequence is TGTGCCAGCAGCTTACCGGAGGGCTATGGCTACACCTTC.

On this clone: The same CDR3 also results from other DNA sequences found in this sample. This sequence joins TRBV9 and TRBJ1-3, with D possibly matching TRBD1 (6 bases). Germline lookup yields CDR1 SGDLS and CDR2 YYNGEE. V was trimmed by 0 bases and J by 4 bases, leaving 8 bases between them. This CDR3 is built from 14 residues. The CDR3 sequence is CASSVAGGGNTIYF. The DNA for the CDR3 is TGTGCCAGCAGCGTAGCTGGGGGCGGAAACACCATATATTTT.

DNA for the CDR3: TGTGCCAGCGGCCGGGGGACGAACACCGGGGAGCTGTTTTTT. It specifies CASGRGTNTGELFF. The rearrangement uses TRBV28 and TRBJ2-2, with a weak D call TRBD2 (6 bases). Trimming left V 8 bases short and J 0 bases short, with 10 bases between. Germline lookup yields CDR1 MDHEN and CDR2 SYDVKM. The CDR3 length is 14 residues.

CDR3 sequence reads: CASSSTPGPIYNSPLHF. DNA of the CDR3: TGTGCCAGCAGCTCTACGCCGGGTCCCATCTATAATTCACCCCTCCACTTT. The rearrangement links TRBV7-2 to TRBJ1-6; the D is unclear. Germline CDR1 SGHTA, CDR2 FQGNSA. Trimming took 4 bases from V and 3 from J, leaving 16 bases between them. The CDR3 spans 17 residues.

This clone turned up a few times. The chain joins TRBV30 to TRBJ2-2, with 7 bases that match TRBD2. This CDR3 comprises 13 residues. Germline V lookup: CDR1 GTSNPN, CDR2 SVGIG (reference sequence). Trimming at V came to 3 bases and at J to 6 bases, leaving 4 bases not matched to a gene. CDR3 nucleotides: TGTGCCTGGAGCGGGAGGACTGCCGGGGAGCTGTTTTTT. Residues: CAWSGRTAGELFF.

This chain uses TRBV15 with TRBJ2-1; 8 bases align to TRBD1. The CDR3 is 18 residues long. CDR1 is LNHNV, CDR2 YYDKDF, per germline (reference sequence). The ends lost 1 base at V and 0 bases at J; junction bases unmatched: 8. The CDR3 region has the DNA TGTGCCACCAGCAGAGCCAACAGGGGGTTAAGCTCCTACAATGAGCAGTTCTTC. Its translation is CATSRANRGLSSYNEQFF.

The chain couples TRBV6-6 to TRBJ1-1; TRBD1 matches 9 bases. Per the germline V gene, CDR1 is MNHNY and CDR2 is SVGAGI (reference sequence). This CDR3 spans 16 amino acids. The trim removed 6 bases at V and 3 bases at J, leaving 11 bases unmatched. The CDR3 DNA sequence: TGTGCCAGCAGGTATCCCGGGACAGGGCTTCACACTGAAGCTTTCTTT. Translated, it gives CASRYPGTGLHTEAFF.

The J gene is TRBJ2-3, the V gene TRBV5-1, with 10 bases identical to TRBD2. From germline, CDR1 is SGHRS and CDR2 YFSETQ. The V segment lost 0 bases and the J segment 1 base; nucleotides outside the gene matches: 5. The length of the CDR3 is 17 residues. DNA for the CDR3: TGCGCCAGCAGCTTGGGGACTCTAGCGGGAGGCACAGATACGCAGTATTTT. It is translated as CASSLGTLAGGTDTQYF.

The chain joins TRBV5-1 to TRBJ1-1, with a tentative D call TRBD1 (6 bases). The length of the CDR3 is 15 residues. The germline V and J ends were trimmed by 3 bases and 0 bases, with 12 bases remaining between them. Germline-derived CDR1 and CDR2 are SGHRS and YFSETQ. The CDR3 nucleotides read TGCGCCAGCAGCTGGGGGACATTTATGAACACTGAAGCTTTCTTT. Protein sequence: CASSWGTFMNTEAFF.

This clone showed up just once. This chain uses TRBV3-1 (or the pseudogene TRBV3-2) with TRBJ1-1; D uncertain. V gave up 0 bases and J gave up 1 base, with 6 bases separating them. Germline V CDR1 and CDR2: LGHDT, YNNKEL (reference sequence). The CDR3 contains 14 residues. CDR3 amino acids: CASSQESGNTEAFF. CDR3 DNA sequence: TGTGCCAGCAGCCAAGAATCCGGGAACACTGAAGCTTTCTTT.

The CDR3 spells CASSKGRASGTEDFNSPLHF. The CDR3 region has the DNA TGTGCCAGCAGCAAAGGGCGGGCGTCGGGGACAGAAGATTTTAATTCACCCCTCCACTTT. This sequence joins TRBV21-1 and TRBJ1-6; TRBD1 was called by the table and not checked on the DNA. TRBV21-1 is termed a pseudogene. This CDR3 region has 20 residues.

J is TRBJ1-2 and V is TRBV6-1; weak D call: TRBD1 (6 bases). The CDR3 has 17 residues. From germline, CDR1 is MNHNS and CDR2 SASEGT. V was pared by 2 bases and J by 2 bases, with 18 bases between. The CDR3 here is CASSEFGRNRANYGYTF. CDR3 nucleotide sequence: TGTGCCAGCAGTGAATTTGGTAGGAACAGGGCCAACTATGGCTACACCTTC.

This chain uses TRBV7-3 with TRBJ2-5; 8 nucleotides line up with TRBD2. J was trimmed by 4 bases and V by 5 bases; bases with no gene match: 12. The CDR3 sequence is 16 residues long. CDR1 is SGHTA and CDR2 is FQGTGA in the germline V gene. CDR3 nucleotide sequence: TGTGCCAGCAGCCTCACTGGCGGGGGGCAGCCAGAGACCCAGTACTTC. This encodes CASSLTGGGQPETQYF.